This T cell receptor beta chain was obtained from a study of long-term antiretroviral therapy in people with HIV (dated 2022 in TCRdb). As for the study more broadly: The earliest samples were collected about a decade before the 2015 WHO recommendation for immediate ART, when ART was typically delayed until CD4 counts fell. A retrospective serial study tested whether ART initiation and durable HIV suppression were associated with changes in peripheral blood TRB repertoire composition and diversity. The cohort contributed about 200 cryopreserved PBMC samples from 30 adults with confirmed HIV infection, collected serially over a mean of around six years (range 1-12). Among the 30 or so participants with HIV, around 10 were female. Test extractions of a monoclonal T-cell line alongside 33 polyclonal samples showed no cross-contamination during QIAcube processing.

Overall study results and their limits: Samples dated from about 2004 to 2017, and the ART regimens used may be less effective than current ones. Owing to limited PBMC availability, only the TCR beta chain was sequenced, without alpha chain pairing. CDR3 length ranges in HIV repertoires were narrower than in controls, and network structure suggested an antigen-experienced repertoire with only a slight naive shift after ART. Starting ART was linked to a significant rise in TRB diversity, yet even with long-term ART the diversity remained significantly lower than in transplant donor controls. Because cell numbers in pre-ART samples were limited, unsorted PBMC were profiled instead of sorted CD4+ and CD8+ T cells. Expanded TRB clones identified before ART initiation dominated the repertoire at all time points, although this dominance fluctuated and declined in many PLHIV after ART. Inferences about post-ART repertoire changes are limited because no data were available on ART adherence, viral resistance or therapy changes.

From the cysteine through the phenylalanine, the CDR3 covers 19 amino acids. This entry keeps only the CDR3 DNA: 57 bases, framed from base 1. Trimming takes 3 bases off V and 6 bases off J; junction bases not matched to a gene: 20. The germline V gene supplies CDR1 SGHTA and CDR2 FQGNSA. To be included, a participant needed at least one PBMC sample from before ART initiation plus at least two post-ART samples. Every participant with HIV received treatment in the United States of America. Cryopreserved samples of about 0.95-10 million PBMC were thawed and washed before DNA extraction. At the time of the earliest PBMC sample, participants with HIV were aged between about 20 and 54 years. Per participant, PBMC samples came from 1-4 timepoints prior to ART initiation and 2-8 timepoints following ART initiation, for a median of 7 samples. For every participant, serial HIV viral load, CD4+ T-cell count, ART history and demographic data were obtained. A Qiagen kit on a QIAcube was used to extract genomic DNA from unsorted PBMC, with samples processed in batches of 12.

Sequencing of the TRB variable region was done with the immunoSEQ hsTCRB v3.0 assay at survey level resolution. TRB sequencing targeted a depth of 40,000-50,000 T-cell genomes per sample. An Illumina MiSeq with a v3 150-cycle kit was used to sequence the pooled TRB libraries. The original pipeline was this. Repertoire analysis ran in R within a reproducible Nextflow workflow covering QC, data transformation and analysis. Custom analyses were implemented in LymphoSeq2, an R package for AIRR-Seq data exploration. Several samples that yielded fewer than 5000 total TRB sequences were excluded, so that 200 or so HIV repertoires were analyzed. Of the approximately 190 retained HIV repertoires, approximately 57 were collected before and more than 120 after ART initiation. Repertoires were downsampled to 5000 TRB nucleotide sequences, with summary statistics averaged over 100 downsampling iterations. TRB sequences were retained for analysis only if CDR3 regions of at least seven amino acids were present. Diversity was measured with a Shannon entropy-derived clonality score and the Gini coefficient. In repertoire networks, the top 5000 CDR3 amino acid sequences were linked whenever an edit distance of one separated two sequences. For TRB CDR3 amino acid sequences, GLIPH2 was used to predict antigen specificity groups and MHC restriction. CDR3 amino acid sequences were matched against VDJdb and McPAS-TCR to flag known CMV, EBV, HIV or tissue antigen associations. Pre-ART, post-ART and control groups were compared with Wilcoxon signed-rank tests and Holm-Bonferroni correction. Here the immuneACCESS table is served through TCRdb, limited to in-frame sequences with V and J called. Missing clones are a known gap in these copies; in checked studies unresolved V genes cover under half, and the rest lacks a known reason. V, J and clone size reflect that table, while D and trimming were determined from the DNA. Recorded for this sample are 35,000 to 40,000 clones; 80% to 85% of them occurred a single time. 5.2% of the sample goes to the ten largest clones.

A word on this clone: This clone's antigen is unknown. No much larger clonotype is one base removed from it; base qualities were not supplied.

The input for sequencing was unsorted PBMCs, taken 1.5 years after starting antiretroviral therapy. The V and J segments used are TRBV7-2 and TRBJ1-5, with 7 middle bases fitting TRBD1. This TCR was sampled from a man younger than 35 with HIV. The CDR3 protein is CASSLRLRSQGGSSQPQHF. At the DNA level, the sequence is TGTGCCAGCAGCTTGCGTCTTCGATCCCAGGGGGGGAGTAGTCAGCCCCAGCATTTT.